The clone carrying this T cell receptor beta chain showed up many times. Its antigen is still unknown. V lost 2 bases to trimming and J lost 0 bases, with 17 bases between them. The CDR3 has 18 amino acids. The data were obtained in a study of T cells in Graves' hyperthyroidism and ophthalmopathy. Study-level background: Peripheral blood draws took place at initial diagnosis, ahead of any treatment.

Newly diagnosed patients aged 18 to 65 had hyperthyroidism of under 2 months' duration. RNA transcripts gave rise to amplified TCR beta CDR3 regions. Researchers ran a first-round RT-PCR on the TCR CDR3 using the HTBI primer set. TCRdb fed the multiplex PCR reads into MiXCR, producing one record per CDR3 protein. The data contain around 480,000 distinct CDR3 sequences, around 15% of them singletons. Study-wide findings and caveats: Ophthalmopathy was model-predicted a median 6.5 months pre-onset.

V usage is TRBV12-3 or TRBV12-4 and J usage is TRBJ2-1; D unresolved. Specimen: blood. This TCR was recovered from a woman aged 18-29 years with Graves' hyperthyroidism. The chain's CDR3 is CASSLYRGDISSYNEQFF. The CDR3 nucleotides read TGTGCCAGCAGTTTATACCGAGGTGACATTAGCTCCTACAATGAGCAGTTCTTC.